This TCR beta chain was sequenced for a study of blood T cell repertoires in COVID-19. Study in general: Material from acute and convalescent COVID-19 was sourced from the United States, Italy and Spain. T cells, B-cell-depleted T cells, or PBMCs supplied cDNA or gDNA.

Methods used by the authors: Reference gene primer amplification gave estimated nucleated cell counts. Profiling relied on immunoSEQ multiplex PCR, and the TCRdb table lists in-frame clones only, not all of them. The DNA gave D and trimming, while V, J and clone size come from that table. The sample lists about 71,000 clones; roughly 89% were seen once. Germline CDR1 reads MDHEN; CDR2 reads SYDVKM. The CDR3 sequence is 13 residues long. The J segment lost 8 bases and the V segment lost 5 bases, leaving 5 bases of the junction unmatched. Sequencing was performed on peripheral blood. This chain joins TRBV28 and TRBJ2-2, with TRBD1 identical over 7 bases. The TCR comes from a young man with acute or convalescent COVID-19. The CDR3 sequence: CASSLQGVGELFF. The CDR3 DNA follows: TGTGCCAGCAGTCTCCAGGGGGTTGGGGAGCTGTTTTTT. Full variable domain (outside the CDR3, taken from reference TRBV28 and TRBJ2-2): DVKVTQSSRYLVKRTGEKVFLECVQDMDHENMFWYRQDPGLGLRLIYFSYDVKMKEKGDIPEGYSVSREKKERFSLILESASTNQTSMYLCASSLQGVGELFFGEGSRLTVL.